The rows below give T cell receptor beta chains drawn from one sample of a study of identical twins. TCRdb ran MiXCR on the 5' RACE reads and lists one entry per CDR3 protein. This sample has around 250,000 distinct CDR3 sequences, with 5.5% to 8% found just once. These sequences were also reported in another study, on yellow fever vaccine responses in identical twins.

Sequencing used memory (CD45RO+) T cells sorted from blood. The receptors originated from a woman aged 18 to 35 in good health. The CDR3 runs from the conserved cysteine through the conserved F or W. D genes are given only for firm matches. Clone size is stated in some rows and not others, as once, few, many or a class when expanded.

16	NA	NA	TRBV12-3/TRBV12-4	TRBJ1-3	TGTGCCAGCAGCTCCTCGAGGAGTAGCTCTGGAAACACCATATATTTT	CASSSSRSSSGNTIYF
16	many	NA	TRBV28	TRBJ2-2	TGTGCCAGCAGCCCGTCCGGACAGTCGAACACCGGGGAGCTGTTTTTT	CASSPSGQSNTGELFF
16	many	TRBD1	TRBV4-2	TRBJ1-3	TGTGCCAGCAGCCAATCCGGGACAGGGGACGGAAACACCATATATTTT	CASSQSGTGDGNTIYF
16	NA	TRBD1	TRBV24-1	TRBJ2-5	TGTGCCACCAGTGATGCCCTAGACAGGGGACAAGAGACCCAGTACTTC	CATSDALDRGQETQYF
15	many	TRBD2	TRBV12-3/TRBV12-4	TRBJ2-5	TGTGCCAGCAGTTCCGAGGGAGCGGGGGGAAAGACCCAGTACTTC	CASSSEGAGGKTQYF
14	NA	TRBD1	TRBV5-1	TRBJ2-7	TGCGCCAGCAGCTTGGGGGACAGGGTCGACGAGCAGTACTTC	CASSLGDRVDEQYF
18	NA	TRBD2	TRBV5-1	TRBJ2-2	TGCGCCAGCAGCTTGGAGGGGGCAACTAGCGGGAGTACCGGGGAGCTGTTTTTT	CASSLEGATSGSTGELFF
13	NA	NA	TRBV20-1	TRBJ2-7	TGCAGTGCTAGAGGTAGGAACTCCTACGAGCAGTACTTC	CSARGRNSYEQYF
17	many	TRBD2	TRBV5-1	TRBJ2-2	TGCGCCAGCAGCTGGAGCGGGAGAGCCCCGAACACCGGGGAGCTGTTTTTT	CASSWSGRAPNTGELFF
14	many	TRBD2	TRBV6-1	TRBJ2-5	TGTGCCAGCAGCCCCCGTACTAGCGGGGAGACCCAGTACTTC	CASSPRTSGETQYF
14	many	NA	TRBV5-1	TRBJ1-1	TGCGCCAGCAGCGGGGTCAGTTTGAACACTGAAGCTTTCTTT	CASSGVSLNTEAFF
12	few	NA	TRBV12-3/TRBV12-4	TRBJ2-7	TGTGCCAGCAGTTTCGGATTTTACGAGCAGTACTTC	CASSFGFYEQYF
16	NA	NA	TRBV20-1	TRBJ2-1	TGCAGTGCTAGAGATCTCAAGACAGCGCAATACAATGAGCAGTTCTTC	CSARDLKTAQYNEQFF
16	many	NA	TRBV20-1	TRBJ2-3	TGCAGTGCTAGAGGTGTAGACACATTCGAAACAGATACGCAGTATTTT	CSARGVDTFETDTQYF
14	NA	TRBD1	TRBV6-1	TRBJ1-2	TGTGCCAGCACCTCCCACACGACAGGGTTCGGCTACACCTTC	CASTSHTTGFGYTF
17	many	TRBD1	TRBV6-2/TRBV6-3	TRBJ2-5	TGTGCCAGCAGCTTGGACAGGGAGACAAGCCTCCAAGAGACCCAGTACTTC	CASSLDRETSLQETQYF